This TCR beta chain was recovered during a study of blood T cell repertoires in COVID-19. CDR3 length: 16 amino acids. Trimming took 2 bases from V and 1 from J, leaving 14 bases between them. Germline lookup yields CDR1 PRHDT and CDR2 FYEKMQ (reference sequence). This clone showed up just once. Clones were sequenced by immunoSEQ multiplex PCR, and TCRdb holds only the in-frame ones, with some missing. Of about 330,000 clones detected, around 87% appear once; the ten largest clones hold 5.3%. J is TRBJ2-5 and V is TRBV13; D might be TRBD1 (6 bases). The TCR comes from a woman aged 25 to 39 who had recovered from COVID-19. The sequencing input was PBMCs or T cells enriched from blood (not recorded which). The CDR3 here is CASSLQRTAPQETQYF. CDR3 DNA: TGTGCCAGCAGCTTACAGAGGACAGCTCCCCAAGAGACCCAGTACTTC.